This is a list of T cell receptor beta chains from one sample in a study of cytomegalovirus exposure and HLA in healthy donors. Libraries were prepared by immunoSEQ multiplex PCR; TCRdb keeps only in-frame clonotypes and omits some of them. This sample has roughly 220,000 clones; almost 70% occur once, and the top ten carry 2.6%. Sequenced input: PBMCs. These receptors all stem from a man aged 35 to 55 in good health and CMV-seropositive. The CDR3 runs from the conserved cysteine through the conserved F or W. Each record gives: clone size, J gene, V gene, D gene, CDR3 DNA, CDR3 protein. A D gene is named only where the DNA matches it firmly. Rows give clone size only sometimes, using once, few, many, or a class for an expanded clone.

.,TRBJ1-1,TRBV19,TRBD1,TGTGCCAGTAGTCCACAGGGGTCTAGCATGAACACTGAAGCTTTCTTT,CASSPQGSSMNTEAFF
.,TRBJ1-5,TRBV2,TRBD1,TGTGCCAGCAGTCTCTGGACAGGGGTTAATCAGCCCCAGCATTTT,CASSLWTGVNQPQHF
.,TRBJ2-7,TRBV5-3,.,TGTGCCAGAAGAATTACTAGACAGGCCTTTGCCTACGAGCAGTACTTC,CARRITRQAFAYEQYF
few,TRBJ2-5,TRBV2,TRBD1,TGTGCCAGCTCCCACAGGGGGCAGGAGACCCAGTACTTC,CASSHRGQETQYF
.,TRBJ2-7,TRBV7-9,TRBD1,TGTGCCAGCAGCCCCGGGGGACAGGGGGGCCGCGAGCAGTACTTC,CASSPGGQGGREQYF
.,TRBJ2-7,TRBV19,TRBD1,TGTGCCAGTAGGCCCGGGACAGGGTTTTACGAGCAGTACTTC,CASRPGTGFYEQYF
.,TRBJ2-7,TRBV29-1,TRBD1,TGCAGCGTTGAGAAATCAGGGGGATACGAGCAGTACTTC,CSVEKSGGYEQYF
.,TRBJ2-7,TRBV11-2,.,TGTGCCAGCAGCTTAGGTGCAGGCCCTTACGAGCAGTACTTC,CASSLGAGPYEQYF
.,TRBJ2-3,TRBV6-5,.,TGTGCCAGCAGCCTCCCGGGGGCAGATACGCAGTATTTT,CASSLPGADTQYF
.,TRBJ2-7,TRBV7-9,.,TGTGCCAGCAGCTTCGGGGGAGAGCAGTACTTC,CASSFGGEQYF
.,TRBJ1-4,TRBV6-6,TRBD1,TGTGCCAGCAGACCGACAGGGGGAACTAATGAAAAACTGTTTTTT,CASRPTGGTNEKLFF
few,TRBJ2-7,TRBV6-1,.,TGTGCCAGCAGTGCCCTGGGGGGAATCTACGAGCAGTACTTC,CASSALGGIYEQYF
.,TRBJ1-5,TRBV18,TRBD1,TGTGTCAGCTCACCAGACAGGGCCGCTAGCAATCAGCCCCAGCATTTT,CVSSPDRAASNQPQHF
few,TRBJ2-2,TRBV7-8,TRBD1,TGTGCCAGCAGCTTAGATCCACAGGGGGCTAGTTTGACCGGGGAGCTGTTTTTT,CASSLDPQGASLTGELFF
few,TRBJ2-7,TRBV7-9,TRBD1,TGTGCCAGCAGCTTGTCGGGACAGGCTAACGAGCAGTACTTC,CASSLSGQANEQYF
.,TRBJ1-6,TRBV6-6,.,TGTGCCAGCAGTACCCCGGGATCCTATAATTCACCCCTCCACTTT,CASSTPGSYNSPLHF
.,TRBJ1-3,TRBV14,.,TGTGCCAGCAGCCACCCAGGGGAGACAGGAAACACCATATATTTT,CASSHPGETGNTIYF
.,TRBJ1-1,TRBV25-1,.,TGTGCCAGCAGTGAACGGGTCGGGAGCACTGAAGCTTTCTTT,CASSERVGSTEAFF
.,TRBJ2-5,TRBV6-5,.,TGTGCCAGCAGCTTAGGCCGCCGTAGCGAGACCCAGTACTTC,CASSLGRRSETQYF
.,TRBJ2-1,TRBV19,TRBD2,TGTGCCAGTAGTATGGGGCGGGGGGGCCGGAGTGAGCAGTTCTTC,CASSMGRGGRSEQFF
.,TRBJ2-7,TRBV5-4,.,TGTGCCAGCAGCTTGCGGTCAGGGGTCTACGAGCAGTACTTC,CASSLRSGVYEQYF
.,TRBJ1-1,TRBV5-1,TRBD1,TGCGCCAGCAGCCAAGGGACAGGAGCACAAAATGAAGCTTTCTTT,CASSQGTGAQNEAFF
.,TRBJ1-6,TRBV28,.,TGTGCCAGCAGTGGGGGGGGATTAGGTAATTCACCCCTCCACTTT,CASSGGGLGNSPLHF
few,TRBJ1-2,TRBV2,TRBD1,TGTGCCAGCAGTTCCACAGGGGGGAGGGTTGGCTACACCTTC,CASSSTGGRVGYTF
.,TRBJ2-2,TRBV7-6,TRBD2,TGTGCCAGCAGCTCCCGGTCGCTAGCGGGAATGACCGGGGAGCTGTTTTTT,CASSSRSLAGMTGELFF
.,TRBJ1-1,TRBV28,.,TGTGCCAGCAGTTTGCGAACTGAAGCTTTCTTT,CASSLRTEAFF
.,TRBJ2-3,TRBV28,.,TGTGCCAGCAGTTTCCCTACCGACAAAAACTTGATAGATACGCAGTATTTT,CASSFPTDKNLIDTQYF
.,TRBJ2-3,TRBV10-1,.,TGCGCCAGCAGTGAGTCGCGGACAGCCACAGATACGCAGTATTTT,CASSESRTATDTQYF
.,TRBJ1-1,TRBV4-3,.,TGCGCCAGCAGCCAAGATCTGTCGGGGGTGAACACTGAAGCTTTCTTT,CASSQDLSGVNTEAFF
.,TRBJ2-2,TRBV27,.,TGTGCCAGCAGTGCCCGGACAGCGACCGGGGAGCTGTTTTTT,CASSARTATGELFF
.,TRBJ2-3,TRBV7-9,TRBD1,TGTGCCAGCAGCTCGGGACAGGAGTCCACAGATACGCAGTATTTT,CASSSGQESTDTQYF
.,TRBJ2-3,TRBV5-4,TRBD2,TGTGCCAGCAGCGGAATCTTCGGGGGGACGGGCACAGATACGCAGTATTTT,CASSGIFGGTGTDTQYF
.,TRBJ2-7,TRBV7-2,.,TGTGCCAGCAGCTCTAATCGACAGGGACTCTCCTCCTACGAGCAGTACTTC,CASSSNRQGLSSYEQYF
once,TRBJ2-2,TRBV6-6,TRBD2,TGTGCCAGCAGTTACCCCCTGGGGGGGTTGGCCGGGGAGCTGTTTTTT,CASSYPLGGLAGELFF
.,TRBJ1-2,TRBV6-1,.,TGTGCCAGCAGTGAAACAGGCGGCTACACCTTC,CASSETGGYTF
.,TRBJ1-5,TRBV5-6,TRBD1,TGTGCCAGCAGCTTGACCGGGACAGGGGGTCAGCCCCAGCATTTT,CASSLTGTGGQPQHF
.,TRBJ2-1,TRBV10-3,.,TGTGCCATCAGTTCCGTGGTCGGTGAGCAGTTCTTC,CAISSVVGEQFF
once,TRBJ1-1,TRBV2,TRBD1,TGTGCCAGCAGTGAAGGTCCCGGGACAGGGGAACCTGAAGCTTTCTTT,CASSEGPGTGEPEAFF
few,TRBJ1-1,TRBV5-1,TRBD1,TGCGCCAGCAGCTTGGAAAGGGGACAGGTTATTGAAGCTTTCTTT,CASSLERGQVIEAFF
once,TRBJ1-4,TRBV5-3,TRBD1,TGTGCCAGAAGCCCGTTCTGGACAGGGCCTAAACCTGAAAAACTGTTTTTT,CARSPFWTGPKPEKLFF